Each of the 26 T cell receptor beta chains below was sequenced from the same sample in a study of blood T cell repertoires in COVID-19. This table comes from immunoSEQ multiplex PCR, and its TCRdb copy is limited to in-frame clones, with some not included. Found here are 250,000 or so clones, roughly 81% of them singletons; the top ten hold approximately 6.6%. The sequenced material came from PBMCs or T cells enriched from blood (not recorded which). Every receptor here comes from a woman in her forties or fifties who had been exposed to COVID-19.

In this sample, this clone turned up a few times. The chain combines TRBV10-3 with TRBJ1-1, with D unclear. This CDR3 is 12 amino acids long. The ends were cut back, 4 bases at V and 1 base at J, with 4 bases in the middle. Germline CDR1 ENHRY, CDR2 SYGVKD. The CDR3 region is CAISGQNTEAFF. The CDR3 DNA is TGTGCCATCAGTGGGCAGAACACTGAAGCTTTCTTT.

This clone was counted at least ten times. The chain is built from TRBV7-2 and TRBJ2-1; 7 positions agree with TRBD2. The trim removed 0 bases at V and 4 bases at J, leaving 0 bases unmatched. The CDR3 length is 14 residues. Germline V CDR1 and CDR2: SGHTA, FQGNSA. The CDR3 is CASSLAGGYNEQFF. For the CDR3, the DNA is TGTGCCAGCAGCTTAGCGGGGGGGTACAATGAGCAGTTCTTC. Full variable domain (outside the CDR3, taken from reference TRBV7-2 and TRBJ2-1): GAGVSQSPSNKVTEKGKDVELRCDPISGHTALYWYRQSLGQGLEFLIYFQGNSAPDKSGLPSDRFSAERTGGSVSTLTIQRTQQEDSAVYLCASSLAGGYNEQFFGPGTRLTVL.

This clone appeared a single time. The rearrangement links TRBV28 to TRBJ1-5; D unclear. Germline CDR1 MDHEN, CDR2 SYDVKM. The CDR3 totals 14 residues. V shed 2 bases and J shed 7 bases, with 12 bases lying between them. The CDR3 loop is CASSLSSRGQPQHF. CDR3 coding DNA: TGTGCCAGCAGTTTAAGCTCGAGAGGACAGCCCCAGCATTTT.

V and J are TRBV18 and TRBJ2-1; possible D gene TRBD2, 5 bases. Germline CDR1 is KGHSH and CDR2 is LQKENI. The V end was cut by 3 bases, the J end by 10 bases, with 10 bases between. The CDR3 is 12 residues long. DNA for the CDR3: TGTGCCAGCTCACCGACTATACCGGAGCAGTTCTTC. Protein: CASSPTIPEQFF.

The V call is TRBV7-9, the J call TRBJ1-2; D is ambiguous. V lost 4 bases to trimming and J lost 4 bases, with 19 bases between them. The CDR3 is 16 amino acids. CDR1 is SEHNR and CDR2 is FQNEAQ in the germline V gene (reference sequence). The CDR3 bases are TGTGCCAGCAGCTCCACCTCCCGACAATTGGCCTATGGCTACACCTTC. It yields the protein CASSSTSRQLAYGYTF.

This chain uses TRBV7-9 with TRBJ1-1; tentatively, D is TRBD1 (5 bases). V lost 1 base, J lost 3 bases, and 15 bases lay in between. The germline V gene has CDR1 SEHNR and CDR2 FQNEAQ (reference sequence). This CDR3 is 16 amino acids long. The CDR3 reads CASSLGWPGKDTEAFF. CDR3 in DNA: TGTGCCAGCAGCTTAGGGTGGCCAGGGAAGGACACTGAAGCTTTCTTT.

This rearrangement joins TRBV2 to TRBJ2-3, with 12 bases aligning to TRBD2. Germline values: CDR1 SNHLY, CDR2 FYNNEI. The CDR3 loop spans 20 amino acids. The junction had 16 bases not matched to a gene; V was cut back by 3 bases and J by 3 bases. The CDR3 loop reads CASSDLTSGGFIRSTDTQYF. Written as DNA, the CDR3 is TGTGCCAGCAGTGACCTGACTAGCGGGGGTTTTATTCGGTCGACAGATACGCAGTATTTT.

In regard to this clone: The junction differs from germline at one of its ends, possibly a read error. This chain uses TRBV5-1 with TRBJ2-3, with a tentative D call TRBD2 (7 bases). Germline-derived CDR1 and CDR2 are SGHRS and YFSETQ. The CDR3 sequence is 16 residues long. The CDR3 DNA reads as TGCGCCAGCAGCTTGTTAGGCGGGGGCCCGGGAGATCCGCAGTATTTT. This codes for CASSLLGGGPGDPQYF.

This sequence joins TRBV28 and TRBJ1-3, with D possibly matching TRBD1 (5 bases). V lost 10 bases to trimming and J lost 4 bases, with 23 bases between them. CDR3 size: 16 residues. Germline CDR1 is MDHEN and CDR2 is SYDVKM. The CDR3 loop is CATYRTGGASGNTIYF. Here the CDR3 DNA reads TGTGCCACCTACCGGACCGGGGGAGCTTCAGGAAACACCATATATTTT.

The genes are TRBV7-9 and TRBJ1-4; 7 bases map to TRBD1. CDR1 SEHNR and CDR2 FQNEAQ come from the germline V gene (reference sequence). The CDR3 length is 15 residues. With 6 bases clipped from V and 10 bases from J, the junction kept 14 bases outside the gene matches. The CDR3 spells CASSSVGTAGRKLFF. CDR3 sequence (DNA): TGTGCCAGCAGTTCGGTCGGGACAGCCGGTAGAAAACTGTTTTTT.

The J gene is TRBJ1-1, the V gene TRBV19, with D unresolved. Germline loops: CDR1 LNHDA, CDR2 SQIVND (reference sequence). The CDR3 is 12 residues long. V was shortened by 6 bases and J by 6 bases, with 11 bases between the two germline ends. The CDR3 sequence: CASRPKHAEAFF. CDR3 DNA sequence: TGTGCCAGTAGGCCGAAACACGCTGAAGCTTTCTTT.

The chain recombines TRBV4-3 with TRBJ2-3, with 8 bases matching TRBD2. The length of the CDR3 is 17 residues. The junction had 13 bases not matched to a gene; V was cut back by 5 bases and J by 3 bases. CDR1 is LGHNA and CDR2 is YSLEER in the germline V gene. The CDR3 DNA reads as TGCGCCAGCAGCTCGTCTTGGCGGGGGGCCTTTACAGATACGCAGTATTTT. It translates to CASSSSWRGAFTDTQYF.

The chain carries TRBV2 and TRBJ1-1; TRBD1 aligns across 8 bases. J was trimmed by 4 bases and V by 7 bases; bases with no gene match: 5. The CDR3 contains 13 residues. Germline V gene sequence: CDR1 SNHLY, CDR2 FYNNEI. The CDR3 nucleotides read TGTGCCAGCATGACAGGGGACGGCACTGAAGCTTTCTTT. It specifies CASMTGDGTEAFF.

The chain combines TRBV2 with TRBJ1-1, with 7 bases lining up with TRBD1. CDR3 length: 13 amino acids. CDR1 is SNHLY, CDR2 FYNNEI, per germline. Trimming cost V 6 bases and J 0 bases; bases outside gene matches: 1. DNA of the CDR3: TGTGCCAGCAGGGGGACAGTGAACACTGAAGCTTTCTTT. This translates into CASRGTVNTEAFF.

The genes are TRBV10-3 and TRBJ1-2; 7 bases align to TRBD1. Germline CDR1 and CDR2: ENHRY and SYGVKD. The J segment lost 2 bases and the V segment lost 6 bases, leaving 6 bases of the junction unmatched. This CDR3 is built from 14 residues. The CDR3 region is CAIRLGQDNYGYTF. In nucleotides, the CDR3 is TGTGCCATCAGATTAGGACAGGACAACTATGGCTACACCTTC.

The V and J genes are TRBV7-9 and TRBJ2-1; TRBD2 aligns across 10 bases. CDR3 length: 18 residues. The V gene end was trimmed by 5 bases and the J gene end by 7 bases; junction bases not matched to a gene: 17. CDR1 and CDR2 from the germline V gene are SEHNR and FQNEAQ (reference sequence). The CDR3 sequence is CASSPLGTSAAPGNEQFF. The CDR3, as DNA: TGTGCCAGCAGCCCCCTGGGGACTAGCGCTGCCCCGGGGAATGAGCAGTTCTTC.

Regarding this clone: One junction end does not reproduce the germline sequence, and a read error may be involved. The rearrangement joins TRBV5-4 to TRBJ1-1; 8 bases line up with TRBD1. The germline gives CDR1 SGHNT, CDR2 YYREEE (reference sequence). This CDR3 has 14 amino acids. The CDR3 here is CASRLDRAYTEAFF. The CDR3 DNA sequence: TGTGCCAGCAGGTTGGACAGGGCATACACTGAAGCTTTCTTT.

The CDR3 region has the DNA TGTGCCTGGTTAGCGGGGTGGAACACCGGGGAGCTGTTTTTT. Translation gives CAWLAGWNTGELFF. The V call is TRBV30, the J call TRBJ2-2; 8 positions agree with TRBD2. With V trimmed by 5 bases and J by 1 base, 3 bases remained unmatched. CDR1 and CDR2 from the germline V gene are GTSNPN and SVGIG (reference sequence). The length of the CDR3 is 14 residues.

V is TRBV5-1 and J is TRBJ1-3; maybe TRBD1 (5 bases). CDR1 is SGHRS, CDR2 YFSETQ, per germline. The CDR3 is 14 amino acids. Trimming cost V 5 bases and J 0 bases, with 9 bases left between them. Written as DNA, the CDR3 is TGCGCCAGCAGTACAGGTCCCTCTGGAAACACCATATATTTT. It yields the protein CASSTGPSGNTIYF.

This clone was recorded a few times. The chain employs TRBV7-9 and TRBJ2-2; D is undetermined. Trimming took 2 bases from V and 7 from J, leaving 5 bases between them. Per germline, CDR1 SEHNR and CDR2 FQNEAQ (reference sequence). The CDR3 sequence is 12 residues long. Written as DNA, the CDR3 is TGTGCCAGCAGCTTACAGGACGGGGAGCTGTTTTTT. This codes for CASSLQDGELFF.

The J gene is TRBJ1-3, the V gene TRBV5-1; no firm D call. V shed 0 bases and J shed 2 bases, with 9 bases lying between them. The CDR3 runs to 15 residues. The germline V gene encodes CDR1 SGHRS and CDR2 YFSETQ. CDR3 in DNA: TGCGCCAGCAGCTTGGCCGTGCTACCTGGAAACACCATATATTTT. Protein sequence: CASSLAVLPGNTIYF. Combining the CDR3 with reference TRBV5-1 and TRBJ1-3 gives the whole variable domain KAGVTQTPRYLIKTRGQQVTLSCSPISGHRSVSWYQQTPGQGLQFLFEYFSETQRNKGNFPGRFSGRQFSNSRSEMNVSTLELGDSALYLCASSLAVLPGNTIYFGEGSWLTVV.

V gene TRBV6-2 or TRBV6-3 combines with J gene TRBJ1-1; 8 bases are shared with TRBD1. The CDR3 is 15 residues long. With 5 bases clipped from V and 5 bases from J, the junction kept 10 bases outside the gene matches. Per germline, CDR1 MNHEY and CDR2 SVGEGT. CDR3 in DNA: TGTGCCAGCAGTCCGCCCAGGGGGCGAGAAACTGAAGCTTTCTTT. The encoded protein is CASSPPRGRETEAFF.

The rearrangement links TRBV7-2 to TRBJ1-2; no clear D. This CDR3 spans 14 amino acids. V was cut by 1 base and J by 0 bases, with 6 bases left in between. CDR1 is SGHTA and CDR2 is FQGNSA in the germline V gene. The CDR3 is CASSLVPANYGYTF. CDR3 nucleotide sequence: TGTGCCAGCAGCTTAGTCCCGGCTAACTATGGCTACACCTTC.

The chain carries TRBV30 and TRBJ1-2; maybe TRBD1 (6 bases). The germline V gene has CDR1 GTSNPN and CDR2 SVGIG (reference sequence). V shed 3 bases and J shed 6 bases, with 14 bases lying between them. The CDR3 is made up of 13 amino acids. CDR3 loop: CAWRMPGVHGYTF. The CDR3 nucleotides are TGTGCCTGGAGGATGCCAGGGGTGCATGGCTACACCTTC.

This clone was observed a few times. The chain links TRBV5-1 to TRBJ1-5; no clear D. This CDR3 is 15 amino acids long. Per germline, CDR1 SGHRS and CDR2 YFSETQ. Deletions cut 0 bases from V and 1 base from J, with 8 bases between. The CDR3 sequence: CASSLDSGSNQPQHF. DNA for the CDR3: TGCGCCAGCAGCTTGGACAGCGGGAGCAATCAGCCCCAGCATTTT.

V and J are TRBV11-2 and TRBJ2-3; the match to TRBD2 covers 7 bases. Germline lookup yields CDR1 SGHAT and CDR2 FQNNGV. With V trimmed by 5 bases and J by 0 bases, 11 bases remained unmatched. This CDR3 contains 17 residues. CDR3 amino acids: CASSPRTRPMSTDTQYF. CDR3 DNA sequence: TGTGCCAGCAGCCCTCGGACTAGGCCCATGAGCACAGATACGCAGTATTTT.